This T cell receptor (beta chain) was identified during a study of blood T cell repertoires in COVID-19. Study summary: Donors in the United States, Italy and Spain gave samples during acute or convalescent COVID-19. In each case, the material was cDNA or gDNA derived from T cells, B-cell-depleted T cells, or PBMCs.

Authors' data handling: Estimation of nucleated cell counts was performed using reference gene primer amplification. TCRdb keeps only in-frame clones here, not all; method: immunoSEQ multiplex PCR. From that table come the V and J calls and clone size; the DNA was used to work out D and trimming. The table shows a few hundred thousand clones, with 84% occurring only once. The CDR3 loop spans 15 amino acids. Trimming took off 6 bases at V and 1 base at J, with 13 bases between the two ends. In germline, CDR1 is MNHEY, CDR2 SVGEGT. The clonotype originates from a man aged 35 to 55 who had recovered from COVID-19. The material sequenced was peripheral blood. The chain employs TRBV6-2 or TRBV6-3 and TRBJ2-1; D is possibly TRBD2 (6 bases). Here the CDR3 DNA reads TGTGCCAGCAGCGCCGACGGGGGATCCTACAATGAGCAGTTCTTC. Translating it yields CASSADGGSYNEQFF.